This T cell receptor (beta chain) stems from a study of vaccination effects on CD4 cells after COVID-19. Study-wide background: After the second dose, samples were taken at median day 72.

After roughly eleven days in culture, the CD4+ T cells were isolated. The participants, recipients of two vaccine doses, got either BNT162b2 or mRNA-1273. Remarks on this clone: Its antigen is unidentified. Other DNA variants within this sample encode the same CDR3.

Sequenced by immunoSEQ multiplex PCR; TCRdb stores in-frame clones only, minus some. Here the sample spans about 73,000 clones, nearly 75% being singletons. The study's findings and limits: Healthy vaccinees had only 1 of 255 vaccine-induced clones cross-react with common cold coronaviruses.

The germline gives CDR1 ENHRY, CDR2 SYGVKD. The CDR3 consists of 12 residues. Trimming removed 3 bases at V and 5 bases at J, with 7 bases between. V gene TRBV10-3 combines with J gene TRBJ1-2; D perhaps matches TRBD1 (5 bases). The receptor was isolated from a human donor who received a COVID-19 vaccine. The sequences come from CD4+ T cells from PBMCs cultured without peptide, collected after COVID-19 vaccination. This chain's CDR3 is CAISEGDYGYTF. CDR3 coding DNA: TGTGCCATCAGTGAAGGGGATTATGGCTACACCTTC.